This T cell receptor (beta chain) was sequenced during a study of T cells after posttransplantation cyclophosphamide. General study points: After PTCy, TRB diversity resembled that of CNI/methotrexate controls.

This CDR3 spans 16 amino acids. Germline V CDR1 and CDR2: SGHTA, FQGNSA. Measured with immunoSEQ multiplex PCR; TCRdb has only the in-frame clones, and not every one. This repertoire holds more than 40,000 clones, and none appear only once. As regards this clone: Its antigen is unidentified.

The receptor comes from a middle-aged man in good health, CMV-negative, and a related stem cell transplant donor. The sample was PBMCs. This chain connects TRBV7-2 to TRBJ2-5, with TRBD1 as a possible D gene (5 bases). The J call may be wrong; the DNA end is better matched by TRBJ2-7. The CDR3 spells CASSLSSNRPNYEQYF. The CDR3 DNA follows: TGTGCCAGCAGCTTAAGTTCCAACAGGCCCAACTACGAGCAGTACTTC.